Detailed here is one T cell receptor beta chain. This sample stems from a study of beta chain features in type 1 diabetes. Reverse transcribing all isolated RNA meant expressed TCRB transcripts were sequenced. Assay: immunoSEQ multiplex PCR; the TCRdb copy retains only in-frame clones and omits some. Seen here are hundreds of thousands of clones, around 28% observed once, and the top ten hold 0.05% to 0.07%. The V gene lost 5 bases and the J gene lost 0 bases, with 17 bases spanning the gap. The germline CDR1 and CDR2 sequences are GTSNPN and SVGIG (reference sequence). The CDR3 runs to 17 residues. The sequenced material came from naive CD4+ T cells from blood. The V gene is TRBV30, the J gene TRBJ2-6; D remains ambiguous. This clonotype was obtained from a man between 18 and 35 years old in good health. The CDR3 bases are TGTGCCTGGGCCTCGCGAACCCTGGTCTCTGGGGCCAACGTCCTGACTTTC. Encoded protein: CAWASRTLVSGANVLTF.